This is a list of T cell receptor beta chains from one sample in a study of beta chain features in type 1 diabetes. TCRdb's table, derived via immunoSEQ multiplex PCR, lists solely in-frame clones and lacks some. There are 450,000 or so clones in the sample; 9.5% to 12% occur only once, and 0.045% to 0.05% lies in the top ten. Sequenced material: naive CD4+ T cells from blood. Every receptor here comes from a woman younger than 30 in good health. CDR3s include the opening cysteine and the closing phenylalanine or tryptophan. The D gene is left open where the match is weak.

cdr3_aa: CASSAPTGGANVLTF
d_call: -
v_call: TRBV5-4

cdr3_aa: CSAQGYEQYF
d_call: -
v_call: TRBV29-1

cdr3_aa: CASSLDVARDTDTQYF
d_call: -
v_call: TRBV7-9

cdr3_aa: CASSFYLGQNTEAFF
d_call: -
v_call: TRBV7-2

cdr3_aa: CAWSGGTLNYGYTF
d_call: -
v_call: TRBV30

cdr3_aa: CASSTSPSGPSYEQYF
d_call: -
v_call: TRBV21-1

cdr3_aa: CSVIWGSRTQYF
d_call: -
v_call: TRBV29-1

cdr3_aa: CASSFEQGRQETQYF
d_call: -
v_call: TRBV5-4

cdr3_aa: CASSFTEDTEAFF
d_call: -
v_call: TRBV7-9

cdr3_aa: CASTQTADNEQFF
d_call: -
v_call: TRBV9

cdr3_aa: CASMGSVMNTEAFF
d_call: -
v_call: TRBV25-1

cdr3_aa: CASSADRGANIQYF
d_call: TRBD1
v_call: TRBV7-2